This T cell receptor beta chain is from a study of glioma-infiltrating T cells listed by TCRdb under 2016. For the wider study: Sequencing of TCR alpha- and beta-chain repertoires was performed on glioma tissue, on non-neoplastic brain tissue, and on matched peripheral blood mononuclear cells. Each tissue-infiltrating repertoire was compared with the same patient's peripheral blood repertoire to measure divergence between tissue and blood T-cell populations. The paired cohort comprised three low-grade glioma patients, roughly 8 primary glioblastoma patients and three non-glioma patients contributing non-neoplastic brain tissue.

The germline V and J ends show losses of 2 bases and 7 bases respectively, and no gene match explains 7 bases of the junction. Per the germline V gene, SNHLY is the CDR1 and FYNNEI is the CDR2. The CDR3, cysteine through phenylalanine, is 15 amino acids long. Of all the DNA, just the CDR3 is kept, 45 bases in frame from base 1. The iRepertoire nested amplicon-rescue multiplex PCR (arm-PCR) platform was used to amplify TCR alpha and beta CDR3 regions from RNA. The input for one-step reverse transcription and amplification was about 85-400 ng of either tissue mRNA or PBMC total RNA. Following bead purification, Illumina adapters were added through a secondary multiplex PCR, and the libraries were then gel-purified between 200 and 400 bp. Libraries carried internal 6-nucleotide barcodes used for demultiplexing. Sequencing of libraries was performed on an Illumina MiSeq with 2x220 or 2x250 nucleotide paired-end reads. On the authors' methods: FLASH 1.2.11 was used to merge paired reads, and BWA-MEM then aligned the reads to the GRCh37 human genome before TRA and TRB reads were extracted. V and J assignment used an IMGT-derived reference of cassette sequences and CDR3 motifs that included pseudogenes. Reads were translated in three frames, and productive CDR3s were defined as those with a C...FGXG motif and no stop codons. A clonotype was defined as a unique combination of a V-J cassette pair and a CDR3 amino acid sequence. Reads were filtered by Hamming distance, thresholded by each sample's sequence error rate in mapped regions. TCRdb ran its own pipeline on the public reads, namely fastp trimming at Q25 and MiXCR clone calling, and kept in-frame beta chains. Rows are unified per CDR3 protein, each entry keeping the most common DNA and genes. These V and J calls rely on TCRdb rather than the paper's analysis. This sample comprises fewer than 4,000 distinct CDR3 sequences, 92% of them detected only once. Clones ranked in the top ten supply approximately 25% of the sample.

With regard to this clonotype: The antigen it binds to is not known. The input lacks base qualities; no much larger clone sits a single base away. This beta chain is off target for a library built for alpha chains, so its abundance means little.

General study outcomes and caveats: Group comparisons were based on small numbers of patients: three non-neoplastic, three low-grade glioma and eight glioblastoma patients. VJ-independent divergence between tissue and blood was below expectation in non-neoplastic patients but above expectation in all gliomas, especially low-grade gliomas. Very few CDR3 sequences were shared between tissue and blood, attributed to high CDR3 diversity and limited sampling.

Material for sequencing was glioma tissue, nonneoplastic brain tissue, or PBMCs (not recorded which). The sequence links TRBV2 to TRBJ1-2, and 10 junctional nucleotides match TRBD1. The origin of this receptor is a human donor with low-grade glioma or glioblastoma, undergoing nonglioma brain surgery, or in good health (not recorded which). DNA sequence: TGTGCCAGCAGTGAAACCGGGACAGGGGTCCTTGGCTACACCTTC. Its coded protein is CASSETGTGVLGYTF.